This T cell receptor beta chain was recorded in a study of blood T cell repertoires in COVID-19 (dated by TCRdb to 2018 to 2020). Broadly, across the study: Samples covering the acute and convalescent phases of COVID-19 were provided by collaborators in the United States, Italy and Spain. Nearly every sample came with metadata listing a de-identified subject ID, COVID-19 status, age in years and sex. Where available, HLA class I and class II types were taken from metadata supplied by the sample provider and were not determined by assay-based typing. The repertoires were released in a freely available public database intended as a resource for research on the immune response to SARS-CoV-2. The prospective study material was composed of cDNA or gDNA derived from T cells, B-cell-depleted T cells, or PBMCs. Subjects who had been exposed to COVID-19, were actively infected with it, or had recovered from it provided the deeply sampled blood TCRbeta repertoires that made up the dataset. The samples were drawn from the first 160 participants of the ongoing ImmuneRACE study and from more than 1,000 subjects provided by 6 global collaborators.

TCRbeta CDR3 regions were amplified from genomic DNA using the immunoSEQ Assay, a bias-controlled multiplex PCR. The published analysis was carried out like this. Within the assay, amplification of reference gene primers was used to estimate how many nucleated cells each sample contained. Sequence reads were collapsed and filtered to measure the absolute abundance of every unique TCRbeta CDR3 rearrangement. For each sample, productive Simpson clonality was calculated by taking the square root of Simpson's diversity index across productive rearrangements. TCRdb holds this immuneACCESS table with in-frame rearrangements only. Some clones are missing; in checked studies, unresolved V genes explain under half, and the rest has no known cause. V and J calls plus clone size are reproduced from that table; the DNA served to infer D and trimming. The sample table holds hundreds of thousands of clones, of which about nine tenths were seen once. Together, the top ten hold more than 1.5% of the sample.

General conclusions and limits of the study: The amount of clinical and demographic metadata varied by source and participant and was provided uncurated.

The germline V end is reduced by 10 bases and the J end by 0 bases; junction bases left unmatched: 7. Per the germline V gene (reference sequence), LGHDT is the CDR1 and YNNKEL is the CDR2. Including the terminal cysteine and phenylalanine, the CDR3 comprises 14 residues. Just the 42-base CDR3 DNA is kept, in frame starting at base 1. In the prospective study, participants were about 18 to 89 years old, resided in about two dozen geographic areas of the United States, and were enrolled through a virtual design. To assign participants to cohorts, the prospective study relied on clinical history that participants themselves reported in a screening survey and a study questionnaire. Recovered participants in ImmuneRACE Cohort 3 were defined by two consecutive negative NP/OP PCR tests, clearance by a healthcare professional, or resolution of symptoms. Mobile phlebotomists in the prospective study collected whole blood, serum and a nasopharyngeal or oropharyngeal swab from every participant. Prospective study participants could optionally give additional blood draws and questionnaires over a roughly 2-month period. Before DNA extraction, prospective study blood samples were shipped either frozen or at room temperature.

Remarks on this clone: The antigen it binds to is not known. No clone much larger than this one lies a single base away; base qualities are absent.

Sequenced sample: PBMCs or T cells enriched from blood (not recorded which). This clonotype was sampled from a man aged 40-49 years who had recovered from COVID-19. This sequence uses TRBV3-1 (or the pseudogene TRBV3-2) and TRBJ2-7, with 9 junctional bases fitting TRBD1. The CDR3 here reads CATNKQGASYEQYF. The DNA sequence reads TGTGCCACTAACAAACAGGGGGCCTCCTACGAGCAGTACTTC.